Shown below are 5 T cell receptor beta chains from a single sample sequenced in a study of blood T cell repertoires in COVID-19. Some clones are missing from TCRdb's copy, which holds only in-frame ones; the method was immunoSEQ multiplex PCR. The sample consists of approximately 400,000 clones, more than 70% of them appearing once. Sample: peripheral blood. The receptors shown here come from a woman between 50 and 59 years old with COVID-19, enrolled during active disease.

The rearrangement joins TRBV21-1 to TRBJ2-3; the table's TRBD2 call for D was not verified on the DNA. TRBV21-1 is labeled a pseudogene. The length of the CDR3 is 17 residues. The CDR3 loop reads CASSLGERGAPTDTQYF. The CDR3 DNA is TGTGCCAGCAGCCTAGGCGAGCGGGGGGCCCCGACAGATACGCAGTATTTT.

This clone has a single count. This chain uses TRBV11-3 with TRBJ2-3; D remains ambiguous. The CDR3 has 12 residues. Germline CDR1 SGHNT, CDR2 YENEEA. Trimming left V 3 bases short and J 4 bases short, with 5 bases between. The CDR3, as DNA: TGTGCCAGCAGCTTGCTAGCAGATACGCAGTATTTT. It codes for CASSLLADTQYF. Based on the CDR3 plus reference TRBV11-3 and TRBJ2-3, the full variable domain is EAGVVQSPRYKIIEKKQPVAFWCNPISGHNTLYWYLQNLGQGPELLIRYENEEAVDDSQLPKDRFSAERLKGVDSTLKIQPAELGDSAVYLCASSLLADTQYFGPGTRLTVL.

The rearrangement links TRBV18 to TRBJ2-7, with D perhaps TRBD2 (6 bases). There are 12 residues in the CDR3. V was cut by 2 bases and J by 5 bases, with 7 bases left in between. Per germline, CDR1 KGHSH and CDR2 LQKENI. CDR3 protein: CASSPGEDEQYF. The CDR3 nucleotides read TGTGCCAGCTCACCAGGGGAGGACGAGCAGTACTTC. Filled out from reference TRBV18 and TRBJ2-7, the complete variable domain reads NAGVMQNPRHLVRRRGQEARLRCSPMKGHSHVYWYRQLPEEGLKFMVYLQKENIIDESGMPKERFSAEFPKEGPSILRIQQVVRGDSAAYFCASSPGEDEQYFGPGTRLTVT.

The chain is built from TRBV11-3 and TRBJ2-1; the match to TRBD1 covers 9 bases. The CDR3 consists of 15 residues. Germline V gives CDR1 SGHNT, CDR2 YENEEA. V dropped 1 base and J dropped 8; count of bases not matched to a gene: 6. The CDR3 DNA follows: TGTGCCAGCAGCTTAGCGGACAGGGGAAAGGATGAGCAGTTCTTC. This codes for CASSLADRGKDEQFF.

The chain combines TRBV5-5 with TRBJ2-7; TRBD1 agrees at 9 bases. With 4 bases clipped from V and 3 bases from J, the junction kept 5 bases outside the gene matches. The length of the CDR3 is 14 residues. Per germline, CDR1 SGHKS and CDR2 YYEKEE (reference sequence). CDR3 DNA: TGTGCCAGCAGCCGCGACAGGGGGTACTACGAGCAGTACTTC. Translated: CASSRDRGYYEQYF. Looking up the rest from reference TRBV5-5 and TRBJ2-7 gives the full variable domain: DAGVTQSPTHLIKTRGQQVTLRCSPISGHKSVSWYQQVLGQGPQFIFQYYEKEERGRGNFPDRFSARQFPNYSSELNVNALLLGDSALYLCASSRDRGYYEQYFGPGTRLTVT.